The 8 T cell receptor beta chains below come from one sample, sequenced in a study of OX40 agonist ivuxolimab in advanced cancers. The method was immunoSEQ multiplex PCR; TCRdb's version includes in-frame clones alone and lacks a portion of them. The sample has roughly 89,000 clones, approximately 90% seen once. The input for sequencing was CD4+ or CD8+ T cells sorted from blood, taken in a trial of the OX40 agonist ivuxolimab. These receptors came from an adult with an advanced solid tumor such as melanoma, head and neck, liver or kidney cancer.

This sequence joins TRBV18 and TRBJ2-7; no reliable D call. This CDR3 region has 12 residues. Looked up from germline, CDR1 is KGHSH and CDR2 is LQKENI. Trimming took 2 bases from V and 6 from J, leaving 8 bases between them. The chain's CDR3 is CASSPTRFEQYF. The CDR3 bases are TGTGCCAGCTCACCAACCAGGTTCGAGCAGTACTTC.

The CDR3 loop reads CASSRDYSTDTQYF. The CDR3 nucleotides read TGTGCCAGCAGCCGAGACTATTCCACAGATACGCAGTATTTT. V and J are TRBV7-3 and TRBJ2-3; possibly TRBD2 for D (5 bases). The CDR3 covers 14 residues. From germline, CDR1 is SGHTA and CDR2 FQGTGA. The V end was cut by 5 bases, the J end by 2 bases, with 11 bases between.

This clone was observed a handful of times. This chain links TRBV5-6 with TRBJ1-2; D is uncertain. V gave up 1 base and J gave up 5 bases, with 6 bases separating them. The germline gives CDR1 SGHDT, CDR2 YYEEEE. The CDR3 has 12 residues. The CDR3 coding sequence is TGTGCCAGCAGCTTGTCAGAGTATGGCTACACCTTC. It encodes CASSLSEYGYTF.

This clone turned up a few times. The chain recombines TRBV7-9 with TRBJ2-7; 8 bases align to TRBD1. The CDR3 is 14 amino acids. Germline CDR1 is SEHNR and CDR2 is FQNEAQ (reference sequence). Trimming at V came to 7 bases and at J to 2 bases, leaving 7 bases not matched to a gene. The CDR3 region has the DNA TGTGCCAGCACGCCCGGACAGGGCACCTACGAGCAGTACTTC. Translated: CASTPGQGTYEQYF.

The chain carries TRBV27 and TRBJ1-5, with 10 bases lining up with TRBD1. The V gene's germline CDR1 is MNHEY and CDR2 SMNVEV (reference sequence). This CDR3 region has 14 residues. J lost 4 bases, V lost 5 bases, and 2 bases had no gene match. Written as DNA, the CDR3 is TGTGCCAGCAGTGGGGGACAGGGGAATCAGCCCCAGCATTTT. Translated: CASSGGQGNQPQHF.

The chain joins TRBV18 to TRBJ2-1; 8 positions agree with TRBD2. Losses at the gene ends were 6 bases for V and 4 bases for J; bases not matched to a gene: 11. This CDR3 region has 16 residues. Germline lookup yields CDR1 KGHSH and CDR2 LQKENI. The CDR3 bases are TGTGCCAGCTCCCTACCCCGGGCTAGCGGGTACAATGAGCAGTTCTTC. Translating gives CASSLPRASGYNEQFF.

The genes are TRBV15 and TRBJ2-7; 7 bases align to TRBD2. J lost 0 bases, V lost 0 bases, and 2 bases had no gene match. Germline lookup yields CDR1 LNHNV and CDR2 YYDKDF (reference sequence). CDR3 length: 15 amino acids. The CDR3 nucleotides read TGTGCCACCAGCAGAGATCGCGGGAGCTCCTACGAGCAGTACTTC. Protein sequence: CATSRDRGSSYEQYF. The complete variable domain, with remaining parts taken from reference TRBV15 and TRBJ2-7, reads DAMVIQNPRYQVTQFGKPVTLSCSQTLNHNVMYWYQQKSSQAPKLLFHYYDKDFNNEADTPDNFQSRRPNTSFCFLDIRSPGLGDTAMYLCATSRDRGSSYEQYFGPGTRLTVT.

This chain links TRBV5-1 with TRBJ2-2; no firm D call. Trimming shortened V by 4 bases and J by 6 bases, and 7 bases separated the two germline ends. This CDR3 contains 12 residues. Per germline, CDR1 SGHRS and CDR2 YFSETQ. The CDR3, as DNA: TGCGCCAGCAGCAAGGAAGCCGGGGAGCTGTTTTTT. Translation gives CASSKEAGELFF.